Following are 24 T cell receptor beta chains from one sample sequenced in a study of blood T cell repertoires in COVID-19. The protocol was immunoSEQ multiplex PCR, while the TCRdb copy is restricted to in-frame clones and leaves out a portion. Altogether approximately 270,000 clones are present, about 86% being singletons, with the ten largest covering roughly 14%. Input material: peripheral blood. Every receptor here comes from a person aged 70 to 85 with COVID-19, enrolled during active disease.

This chain connects TRBV2 to TRBJ1-6, with D uncertain. The CDR3 runs 18 residues. Trimming left V 3 bases short and J 0 bases short, with 15 bases between. From germline, CDR1 is SNHLY and CDR2 FYNNEI. Here the CDR3 reads CASSDGQASYSYNSPLHF. CDR3 coding DNA: TGTGCCAGCAGTGATGGGCAGGCTTCTTACTCCTATAATTCACCCCTCCACTTT.

This chain links TRBV6-5 with TRBJ1-1, with 7 bases that match TRBD1. This CDR3 is built from 15 residues. V gave up 6 bases and J gave up 4 bases; unmatched junction bases: 11. Germline values: CDR1 MNHEY, CDR2 SVGAGI. This CDR3 is CASRKNTGVGTEAFF. DNA for the CDR3: TGTGCCAGCAGGAAAAACACAGGGGTGGGCACTGAAGCTTTCTTT.

The chain links TRBV5-1 to TRBJ2-7; no clear D gene. The V and J ends lost 2 bases and 0 bases respectively, with 12 bases between them. Germline CDR1 reads SGHRS; CDR2 reads YFSETQ. CDR3 length: 15 amino acids. Here the CDR3 reads CASSLSPRNSYEQYF. The CDR3 region has the DNA TGCGCCAGCAGCTTATCTCCCAGGAACTCCTACGAGCAGTACTTC. Drawing the rest from reference TRBV5-1 and TRBJ2-7, the complete variable domain is KAGVTQTPRYLIKTRGQQVTLSCSPISGHRSVSWYQQTPGQGLQFLFEYFSETQRNKGNFPGRFSGRQFSNSRSEMNVSTLELGDSALYLCASSLSPRNSYEQYFGPGTRLTVT.

As for this clone: At one boundary the junction diverges from the germline segment, which might be a read error. This chain connects TRBV11-3 to TRBJ2-3, with 12 bases aligning to TRBD2. The CDR3 sequence is 15 residues long. Germline values: CDR1 SGHNT, CDR2 YENEEA. The CDR3 DNA is TGTGCCAGCAGCTTAGTGCAGGGGCGGCTAGCGGGAGGGCATTTT. Translated, it gives CASSLVQGRLAGGHF.

This clone was detected only a few times. V gene TRBV29-1 combines with J gene TRBJ1-1, with D possibly being TRBD1 (6 bases). This CDR3 region has 13 residues. Germline assignment: CDR1 SQVTM and CDR2 ANQGSEA. V lost 1 base and J 2 bases, leaving 8 bases between the germline ends. The CDR3 region is CSVEGGGNTEAFF. CDR3 nucleotide sequence: TGCAGCGTTGAAGGTGGGGGCAACACTGAAGCTTTCTTT. Variable domain in full (rest from reference TRBV29-1 and TRBJ1-1): SAVISQKPSRDICQRGTSLTIQCQVDSQVTMMFWYRQQPGQSLTLIATANQGSEATYESGFVIDKFPISRPNLTFSTLTVSNMSPEDSSIYLCSVEGGGNTEAFFGQGTRLTVV.

The sample holds one count of this clone. This sequence joins TRBV4-3 and TRBJ2-1; 7 nucleotides line up with TRBD1. CDR3 length: 14 amino acids. Per the germline V gene, CDR1 is LGHNA and CDR2 is YSLEER. V shed 1 base and J 7 bases; nucleotides not matched to a gene: 4. CDR3 residues: CASSQVRGRNEQFF. For the CDR3, the DNA is TGCGCCAGCAGCCAAGTTAGGGGGCGAAATGAGCAGTTCTTC.

The V call is TRBV4-3, the J call TRBJ1-3; no clear D. The V end was cut by 1 base, the J end by 4 bases, with 14 bases between. CDR3 size: 16 residues. Looked up from germline, CDR1 is LGHNA and CDR2 is YSLEER. CDR3 sequence reads: CASSQGAVGRGNTIYF. CDR3 coding DNA: TGCGCCAGCAGCCAAGGGGCCGTCGGAAGGGGAAACACCATATATTTT.

The chain joins TRBV14 to TRBJ2-1; 14 bases map to TRBD2. V lost 4 bases and J lost 8; bases outside the gene matches: 10. The CDR3 is 17 amino acids. Per the germline V gene, CDR1 is SGHDN and CDR2 is FVKESK. The CDR3 coding sequence is TGTGCCAGCAGCCGGAGCCTGGGACTAGCGGGAGTTCATGAGCAGTTCTTC. Translating gives CASSRSLGLAGVHEQFF.

The V and J genes are TRBV6-2 or TRBV6-3 and TRBJ2-3, with a tentative D call TRBD2 (5 bases). This CDR3 spans 13 amino acids. The V end lost 0 bases, the J end lost 6 bases, and 7 bases lay between the germline ends. Germline CDR1 MNHEY, CDR2 SVGEGT. DNA for the CDR3: TGTGCCAGCAGTTACTCAGGACTGGATACGCAGTATTTT. Translated, it gives CASSYSGLDTQYF.

V usage is TRBV7-3 and J usage is TRBJ2-4; weak D call: TRBD1 (5 bases). The CDR3 totals 14 residues. The germline CDR1 and CDR2 sequences are SGHTA and FQGTGA. Trimming left V 6 bases short and J 8 bases short, with 17 bases between. The CDR3 here is CASSKRVGADIQYF. The CDR3 nucleotides are TGTGCCAGCAGTAAACGGGTAGGGGCGGACATTCAGTACTTC.

The V gene is TRBV2, the J gene TRBJ1-6; D call uncertain. V dropped 6 bases and J dropped 5 bases, with 11 bases sitting between them. Germline V CDR1 and CDR2: SNHLY, FYNNEI. There are 14 residues in the CDR3. CDR3 sequence: CASSGPLNNSPLHF. The CDR3 coding sequence is TGTGCCAGCAGCGGTCCCCTAAATAATTCACCCCTCCACTTT.

This clone has just one count. The chain has TRBV3-1 (or the pseudogene TRBV3-2) and TRBJ1-6; perhaps TRBD1 as D (5 bases). CDR1 is LGHDT, CDR2 YNNKEL, per germline (reference sequence). Trimming removed 4 bases at V and 10 bases at J, with 8 bases between. CDR3 length: 12 residues. Here the CDR3 DNA reads TGTGCCAGCAGCCGGGGGGAATCACCCCTCCACTTT. This codes for CASSRGESPLHF.

This clone was observed a single time. The rearrangement uses TRBV19 and TRBJ1-1; D remains ambiguous. This CDR3 is built from 15 residues. CDR1 is LNHDA, CDR2 SQIVND, per germline (reference sequence). Between the trimmed V and J ends, which lost 5 bases and 0 bases, there was a span of 13 bases. The CDR3 DNA follows: TGTGCCAGTAGTTTTTCTCCGGGGTTGAACACTGAAGCTTTCTTT. Its protein is CASSFSPGLNTEAFF. The full variable domain, completed using reference TRBV19 and TRBJ1-1, is DGGITQSPKYLFRKEGQNVTLSCEQNLNHDAMYWYRQDPGQGLRLIYYSQIVNDFQKGDIAEGYSVSREKKESFPLTVTSAQKNPTAFYLCASSFSPGLNTEAFFGQGTRLTVV.

This clone was detected only once. This rearrangement joins TRBV15 to TRBJ2-2; 8 bases map to TRBD1. This CDR3 spans 14 amino acids. Germline V CDR1 and CDR2: LNHNV, YYDKDF (reference sequence). V shed 2 bases, J shed 6 bases, and the junction held 2 bases outside the gene matches. The CDR3 DNA is TGTGCCACCAGCAGAAAACAGGGGGCCGGGGAGCTGTTTTTT. The encoded protein is CATSRKQGAGELFF.

V usage is TRBV27 and J usage is TRBJ2-7; D gene ambiguous. CDR1 is MNHEY and CDR2 is SMNVEV in the germline V gene (reference sequence). The CDR3 extends over 11 amino acids. V lost 5 bases and J 2 bases, leaving 4 bases between the germline ends. CDR3: CASSNTYEQYF. Here the CDR3 DNA reads TGTGCCAGCAGTAACACCTACGAGCAGTACTTC.

This chain uses TRBV7-5 with TRBJ1-2; the table's D call TRBD1 went unverified against the DNA. TRBV7-5 corresponds to a pseudogene. The CDR3 length is 14 residues. CDR3 bases: TGTGCCAGAAGCTTAGTTGGGACAGAAGATGGCTACACCTTC. Protein sequence: CARSLVGTEDGYTF.

This chain connects TRBV18 to TRBJ2-1; D is possibly TRBD2 (7 bases). Germline CDR1 is KGHSH and CDR2 is LQKENI. CDR3 length: 17 amino acids. V was shortened by 0 bases and J by 2 bases, with 14 bases between the two germline ends. As DNA, the CDR3 is TGTGCCAGCTCACCACCGAAGGGCGGGGGCCCCTACAATGAGCAGTTCTTC. This encodes CASSPPKGGGPYNEQFF.

The rearrangement joins TRBV7-2 to TRBJ1-1; TRBD1 agrees at 8 bases. CDR1 and CDR2 (germline): SGHTA, FQGNSA. V was clipped by 7 bases and J by 1 base; unmatched bases: 5. The CDR3 sequence is 14 residues long. CDR3 sequence: CASNPTGANTEAFF. CDR3 DNA sequence: TGTGCCAGCAACCCGACAGGGGCGAACACTGAAGCTTTCTTT.

CDR3 amino acids: CASSARDRINEKLFF. CDR3 nucleotide sequence: TGTGCCAGTAGTGCCCGGGACAGGATTAATGAAAAACTGTTTTTT. The chain links TRBV19 to TRBJ1-4; 8 bases align to TRBD1. V lost 5 bases and J lost 4; bases outside the gene matches: 6. This CDR3 contains 15 residues. Germline CDR1 LNHDA, CDR2 SQIVND (reference sequence).

The rearrangement uses TRBV2 and TRBJ2-7, with 7 bases identical to TRBD1. The CDR3 sequence is 14 residues long. The germline CDR1 and CDR2 sequences are SNHLY and FYNNEI. Trimming removed 6 bases from V and 1 base from J; junction bases left unmatched: 6. As DNA, the CDR3 is TGTGCCAGCAGCGAACAGGGACAGTCCTACGAGCAGTACTTC. Translated: CASSEQGQSYEQYF.

This chain uses TRBV5-4 with TRBJ2-1, with D uncertain. This CDR3 is 13 amino acids long. The V end was cut by 0 bases, the J end by 4 bases, with 5 bases between. From germline, CDR1 is SGHNT and CDR2 YYREEE (reference sequence). Here the CDR3 reads CASSLVIYNEQFF. The CDR3 coding sequence is TGTGCCAGCAGCTTGGTAATATACAATGAGCAGTTCTTC.

The table lists this clone with a count of one. The chain joins TRBV6-2 or TRBV6-3 to TRBJ2-7; 8 nucleotides agree with TRBD2. From germline, CDR1 is MNHEY and CDR2 SVGEGT. The CDR3 covers 13 residues. V dropped 4 bases and J dropped 9; count of bases not matched to a gene: 8. This CDR3 reads CASSSSGSGRQYF. CDR3 sequence (DNA): TGTGCCAGCAGTTCCAGCGGGAGTGGGAGGCAGTACTTC.

This clone was found a few times. The chain employs TRBV9 and TRBJ1-1; D unclear. The CDR3 has 13 residues. Germline CDR1 reads SGDLS; CDR2 reads YYNGEE. V lost 4 bases to trimming and J lost 0 bases, with 7 bases between them. This chain's CDR3 is CASSPQVNTEAFF. As DNA, the CDR3 is TGTGCCAGCAGCCCTCAGGTGAACACTGAAGCTTTCTTT.

The chain is built from TRBV7-6 and TRBJ2-6; 8 nucleotides agree with TRBD1. Germline V CDR1 and CDR2: SGHVS, FNYEAQ. The CDR3 totals 21 residues. Trimming took 5 bases from V and 0 from J; bases not matched to a gene: 18. Here the CDR3 DNA reads TGTGCCAGCAGCCATATTCGAAAAGGACAGGGACCACCCTCTGGGGCCAACGTCCTGACTTTC. This sequence encodes CASSHIRKGQGPPSGANVLTF.